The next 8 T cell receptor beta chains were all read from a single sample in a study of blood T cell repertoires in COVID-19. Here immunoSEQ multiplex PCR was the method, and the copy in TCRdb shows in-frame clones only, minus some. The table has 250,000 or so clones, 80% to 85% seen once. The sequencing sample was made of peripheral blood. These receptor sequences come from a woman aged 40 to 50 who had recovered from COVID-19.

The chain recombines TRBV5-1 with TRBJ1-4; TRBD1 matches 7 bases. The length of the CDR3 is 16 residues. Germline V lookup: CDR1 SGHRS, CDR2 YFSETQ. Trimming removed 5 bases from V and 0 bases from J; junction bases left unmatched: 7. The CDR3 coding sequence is TGCGCCAGCAGTGCCAGGGGGGAGGCAACTAATGAAAAACTGTTTTTT. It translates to CASSARGEATNEKLFF.

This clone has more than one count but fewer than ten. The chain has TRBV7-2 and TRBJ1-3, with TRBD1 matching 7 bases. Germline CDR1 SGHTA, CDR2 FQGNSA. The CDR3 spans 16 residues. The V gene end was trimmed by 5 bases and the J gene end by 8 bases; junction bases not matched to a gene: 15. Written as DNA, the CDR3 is TGTGCCAGCAGCCTTACAGGGGCCCTTTACGGTCACACCATATATTTT. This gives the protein CASSLTGALYGHTIYF.

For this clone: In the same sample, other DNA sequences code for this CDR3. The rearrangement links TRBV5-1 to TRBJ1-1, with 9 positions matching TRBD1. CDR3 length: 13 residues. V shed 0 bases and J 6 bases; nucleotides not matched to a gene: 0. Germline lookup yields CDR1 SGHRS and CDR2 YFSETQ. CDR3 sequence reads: CASSLGQGAEAFF. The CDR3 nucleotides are TGCGCCAGCAGCTTGGGACAGGGGGCTGAAGCTTTCTTT.

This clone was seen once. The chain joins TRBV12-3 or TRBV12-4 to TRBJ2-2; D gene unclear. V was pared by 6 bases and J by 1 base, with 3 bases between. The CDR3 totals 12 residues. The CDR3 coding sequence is TGTGCCAGCAGCATGAACACCGGGGAGCTGTTTTTT. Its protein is CASSMNTGELFF.

CDR3 in amino acids: CASSLALAGPIGYEQYF. The CDR3 DNA sequence: TGCGCCAGCAGCCTTGCACTAGCGGGGCCTATTGGGTACGAGCAGTACTTC. The chain employs TRBV4-1 and TRBJ2-7; 10 bases fit TRBD2. With V trimmed by 4 bases and J by 4 bases, 13 bases remained unmatched. The V gene's germline CDR1 is MGHRA and CDR2 YSYEKL. There are 17 residues in the CDR3.

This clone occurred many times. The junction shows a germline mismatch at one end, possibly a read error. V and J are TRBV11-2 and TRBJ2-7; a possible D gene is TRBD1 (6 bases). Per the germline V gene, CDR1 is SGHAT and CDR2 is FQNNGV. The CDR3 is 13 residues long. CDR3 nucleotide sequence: TGTGCCAGCAGCTTAGACCGGGCCAGGGGAATTAATTTC. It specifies CASSLDRARGINF.

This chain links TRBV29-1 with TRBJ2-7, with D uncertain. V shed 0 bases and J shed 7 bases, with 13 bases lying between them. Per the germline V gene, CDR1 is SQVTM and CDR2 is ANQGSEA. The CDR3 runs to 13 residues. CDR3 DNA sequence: TGCAGCGTTGAAGATCAGGTTCGGCCAGAGCAGTACTTC. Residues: CSVEDQVRPEQYF.

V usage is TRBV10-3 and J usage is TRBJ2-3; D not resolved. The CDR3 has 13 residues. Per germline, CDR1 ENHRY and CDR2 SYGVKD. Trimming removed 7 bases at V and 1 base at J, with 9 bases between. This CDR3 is CAITTGGTDTQYF. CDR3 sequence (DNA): TGTGCCATCACTACGGGTGGCACAGATACGCAGTATTTT.